Each of the 27 T cell receptor beta chains below was sequenced from the same sample in a study of CD8 T cell repertoires and HIV-1 epitope variants. The antigens these receptors bind are not known. Sequencing was performed with immunoSEQ multiplex PCR; in TCRdb, only in-frame clones are kept and a portion is missing. This sample has under 7,500 clones, with approximately 70% found just once. What was sequenced was cultured CD8+ T cells derived from PBMCs. The receptors come from a male donor with HIV.

The chain employs TRBV5-4 and TRBJ2-5, with D perhaps matching TRBD2 (5 bases). There are 10 residues in the CDR3. Germline CDR1 reads SGHNT; CDR2 reads YYREEE (reference sequence). Trimming pared 9 bases from V and 10 bases from J, leaving 13 bases between. This chain's CDR3 is CATPSGDQYF. In nucleotides, the CDR3 is TGTGCCACCCCCAGCGGAGACCAGTACTTC.

This clone was found a few times. The chain combines TRBV28 with TRBJ2-7; D not resolved. V lost 5 bases and J 3 bases, leaving 17 bases between the germline ends. The germline CDR1 and CDR2 sequences are MDHEN and SYDVKM. The CDR3 has 15 amino acids. In DNA form, the CDR3 reads TGTGCCAGCAGTCCTGGGATAGGTCGTATCTACGAGCAGTACTTC. As protein: CASSPGIGRIYEQYF.

The J gene is TRBJ1-5, the V gene TRBV18, with D possibly matching TRBD1 (5 bases). V shed 6 bases and J shed 11 bases, with 20 bases lying between them. This CDR3 comprises 14 residues. CDR1 KGHSH and CDR2 LQKENI come from the germline V gene. For the CDR3, the DNA is TGTGCCAGCTCCGAGGACACAGGTGGTAGGACCCAGCATTTT. Amino acid sequence: CASSEDTGGRTQHF.

This chain uses TRBV7-6 with TRBJ1-1, with TRBD1 identical over 8 bases. V lost 0 bases, J lost 4 bases, and 4 bases stayed unmatched. The CDR3 sequence is 15 residues long. Germline CDR1 reads SGHVS; CDR2 reads FNYEAQ. The CDR3 DNA is TGTGCCAGCAGCTTAGCGACAGGGGAAATCACTGAAGCTTTCTTT. This gives the protein CASSLATGEITEAFF.

The rearrangement joins TRBV27 to TRBJ2-5; a possible D gene is TRBD2 (5 bases). Germline V gives CDR1 MNHEY, CDR2 SMNVEV (reference sequence). CDR3 length: 15 amino acids. Trimming took off 5 bases at V and 4 bases at J, with 17 bases between the two ends. The CDR3 bases are TGTGCCAGCAGTGTGATTCCGGGATGGGGAGAGACCCAGTACTTC. It is translated as CASSVIPGWGETQYF.

The chain combines TRBV5-6 with TRBJ2-2; 7 nucleotides align to TRBD1. Germline V gene lookup returns CDR1 SGHDT and CDR2 YYEEEE. The CDR3 runs to 16 residues. V trimming: 2 bases; J trimming: 0 bases; junction bases outside the gene matches: 4. CDR3 in amino acids: CASSLRTGANTGELFF. CDR3 bases: TGTGCCAGCAGCTTAAGAACAGGGGCGAACACCGGGGAGCTGTTTTTT.

This clone appeared once. V is TRBV19 and J is TRBJ1-1, with D possibly being TRBD1 (5 bases). The CDR3 sequence is 14 residues long. The germline CDR1 and CDR2 sequences are LNHDA and SQIVND (reference sequence). V shed 0 bases and J shed 6 bases, with 11 bases lying between them. The CDR3 sequence is CASSIDPVGPEAFF. DNA of the CDR3: TGTGCCAGTAGTATAGATCCGGTGGGGCCTGAAGCTTTCTTT.

This clone was seen only a few times. V gene TRBV5-6 combines with J gene TRBJ2-7; tentative D call: TRBD1 (5 bases). CDR3 length: 11 amino acids. Germline assignment: CDR1 SGHDT and CDR2 YYEEEE. Trimming stripped 4 bases from V and 6 bases from J, with 8 bases between. The chain's CDR3 is CASSEQGEQYF. CDR3 nucleotide sequence: TGTGCCAGCAGCGAGCAGGGCGAGCAGTACTTC.

V gene TRBV6-5 combines with J gene TRBJ2-1; D might be TRBD2 (5 bases). The length of the CDR3 is 15 residues. Per the germline V gene, CDR1 is MNHEY and CDR2 is SVGAGI. Trimming took 0 bases from V and 2 from J, leaving 8 bases between them. Here the CDR3 reads CASSYSGVAYNEQFF. For the CDR3, the DNA is TGTGCCAGCAGTTACTCGGGAGTCGCCTACAATGAGCAGTTCTTC.

There are a few counts of this clone. The chain joins TRBV6-5 to TRBJ2-1, with D perhaps TRBD1 (6 bases). Germline-derived CDR1 and CDR2 are MNHEY and SVGAGI. The CDR3 spans 13 residues. The V end lost 2 bases, the J end lost 10 bases, and 12 bases lay between the germline ends. The DNA of the CDR3 is TGTGCCAGCAGTTACGTGGACAGCCGGGAGCAGTTCTTC. Its protein product is CASSYVDSREQFF.

V is TRBV19 and J is TRBJ2-7, with 7 positions matching TRBD1. The CDR3 length is 15 residues. The germline V gene has CDR1 LNHDA and CDR2 SQIVND (reference sequence). The V and J ends lost 1 base and 2 bases, in that order; junction bases with no gene match: 5. The CDR3 loop reads CASSIGLGTAYEQYF. In DNA form, the CDR3 reads TGTGCCAGTAGTATAGGACTTGGGACAGCCTACGAGCAGTACTTC.

This chain links TRBV9 with TRBJ1-5; D not resolved. CDR1 is SGDLS, CDR2 YYNGEE, per germline. This CDR3 is built from 13 residues. Deletions cut 3 bases from V and 6 bases from J, with 10 bases between. The CDR3 spells CASSAGGIQPQHF. The CDR3 DNA sequence: TGTGCCAGCAGCGCCGGAGGAATTCAGCCCCAGCATTTT.

The gene calls are TRBV11-2 and TRBJ1-5; no clear D gene. The V and J ends lost 1 base and 2 bases respectively, with 6 bases between them. CDR1 is SGHAT, CDR2 FQNNGV, per germline. This CDR3 is built from 14 residues. The CDR3 DNA reads TGTGCCAGCAGCTTAGCTGGGGGCAATCAGCCCCAGCATTTT. This encodes CASSLAGGNQPQHF.

The chain carries TRBV6-1 and TRBJ2-3, with TRBD2 matching 7 bases. CDR1 is MNHNS, CDR2 SASEGT, per germline. V gave up 8 bases and J gave up 2 bases; unmatched junction bases: 10. The CDR3 totals 15 residues. CDR3 residues: CASPSGEAYTDTQYF. In nucleotides, the CDR3 is TGTGCCAGCCCGAGCGGGGAGGCCTACACAGATACGCAGTATTTT.

This clone is labeled as large (0.1 to 1%). The chain uses TRBV7-9 and TRBJ2-2; no definite D call. From germline, CDR1 is SEHNR and CDR2 FQNEAQ (reference sequence). The V and J ends lost 5 bases and 7 bases respectively, with 8 bases between them. The CDR3 is 12 amino acids. Written as DNA, the CDR3 is TGTGCCAGCAGCCTTCAGGACGGGGAGCTGTTTTTT. It codes for CASSLQDGELFF.

This clone occurred a few times. V gene TRBV6-5 combines with J gene TRBJ2-7; 7 bases match TRBD1. The junction had 10 bases not matched to a gene; V was cut back by 6 bases and J by 2 bases. There are 15 residues in the CDR3. CDR1 is MNHEY and CDR2 is SVGAGI in the germline V gene. This chain's CDR3 is CASSLTGSFTYEQYF. Here the CDR3 DNA reads TGTGCCAGCAGCCTGACAGGGTCATTTACCTACGAGCAGTACTTC.

The chain combines TRBV5-4 with TRBJ1-2; the D gene is possibly TRBD1 (5 bases). The V gene lost 7 bases and the J gene lost 2 bases, with 12 bases spanning the gap. The CDR3 has 13 residues. In germline, CDR1 is SGHNT, CDR2 YYREEE (reference sequence). The CDR3 nucleotides read TGTGCCAGCTCCAGGGATATAAACTATGGCTACACCTTC. It translates to CASSRDINYGYTF.

The rearrangement links TRBV18 to TRBJ2-3; TRBD2 matches at 10 bases. The V gene's germline CDR1 is KGHSH and CDR2 LQKENI. The junction had 12 bases not matched to a gene; V was cut back by 3 bases and J by 6 bases. The CDR3 spans 17 residues. The CDR3 here is CASSPTPTAGGQDTQYF. Written as DNA, the CDR3 is TGTGCCAGCTCACCCACCCCGACAGCGGGGGGGCAGGATACGCAGTATTTT.

This sequence joins TRBV5-4 and TRBJ2-7; TRBD1 agrees at 8 bases. Losses at the gene ends were 2 bases for V and 1 base for J; bases not matched to a gene: 2. The V gene's germline CDR1 is SGHNT and CDR2 YYREEE (reference sequence). The CDR3 has 14 amino acids. CDR3 nucleotide sequence: TGTGCCAGCAGCTTCGGACAGGGTTCCTACGAGCAGTACTTC. It translates to CASSFGQGSYEQYF.

This clone was seen a handful of times. The chain recombines TRBV27 with TRBJ2-7; 10 bases agree with TRBD1. Per the germline V gene, CDR1 is MNHEY and CDR2 is SMNVEV (reference sequence). The V and J ends lost 5 bases and 3 bases, in that order; junction bases with no gene match: 7. CDR3 length: 15 residues. The CDR3 loop reads CASSLSGTGVYEQYF. The CDR3 DNA sequence: TGTGCCAGCAGTCTCTCCGGGACAGGGGTCTACGAGCAGTACTTC.

The table lists this clone with a count of one. The V call is TRBV19, the J call TRBJ2-2, with a tentative D call TRBD2 (6 bases). The V end was cut by 7 bases, the J end by 2 bases, with 14 bases between. Per germline, CDR1 LNHDA and CDR2 SQIVND (reference sequence). The CDR3 is made up of 15 amino acids. CDR3 coding DNA: TGTGCCAGTACTACCGAGGGACTTAACACCGGGGAGCTGTTTTTT. Amino acids: CASTTEGLNTGELFF.

The chain uses TRBV6-1 and TRBJ2-7, with D possibly matching TRBD1 (5 bases). Germline V gene sequence: CDR1 MNHNS, CDR2 SASEGT. This CDR3 has 14 residues. V gave up 3 bases and J gave up 0 bases, with 9 bases separating them. CDR3: CASSDQGSSYEQYF. CDR3 DNA sequence: TGTGCCAGCAGTGATCAGGGAAGCTCCTACGAGCAGTACTTC.

Judged by abundance, this clone is medium-sized. V gene TRBV7-8 combines with J gene TRBJ2-1; no firm D call. Germline V CDR1 and CDR2: SGHVS, FQNEAQ. The CDR3 has 14 residues. V was pared by 1 base and J by 0 bases, with 4 bases between. The CDR3 sequence is CASSLDSSYNEQFF. For the CDR3, the DNA is TGTGCCAGCAGCTTAGATAGCTCCTACAATGAGCAGTTCTTC. The entire variable domain, with the rest obtained from reference TRBV7-8 and TRBJ2-1, is as follows: GAGVSQSPRYKVAKRGQDVALRCDPISGHVSLFWYQQALGQGPEFLTYFQNEAQLDKSGLPSDRFFAERPEGSVSTLKIQRTQQEDSAVYLCASSLDSSYNEQFFGPGTRLTVL.

The chain recombines TRBV7-9 with TRBJ1-1; the D is unclear. The CDR3 sequence is 14 residues long. Germline lookup yields CDR1 SEHNR and CDR2 FQNEAQ (reference sequence). The V and J ends lost 3 bases and 0 bases respectively, with 8 bases between them. The CDR3 sequence: CASSFAKMNTEAFF. In DNA, the CDR3 is TGTGCCAGCAGCTTCGCGAAAATGAACACTGAAGCTTTCTTT.

This chain joins TRBV7-9 and TRBJ2-3; a weak D match, TRBD1 (6 bases). Germline CDR1 SEHNR, CDR2 FQNEAQ (reference sequence). CDR3 length equals 19 residues. V was pared by 3 bases and J by 2 bases, with 24 bases between. This chain's CDR3 is CASSFNNRRDTEATDTQYF. The CDR3 nucleotides are TGTGCCAGCAGCTTTAACAACCGCCGGGACACCGAAGCCACAGATACGCAGTATTTT.

CDR3 amino acids: CASSQVLGGQGTQYF. CDR3 nucleotides: TGTGCCAGCAGCCAAGTCCTGGGGGGACAAGGAACCCAGTACTTC. The chain employs TRBV14 and TRBJ2-5; the D call may be TRBD1 or TRBD2 (6 bases each). Trimming cost V 1 base and J 8 bases, with 17 bases left between them. Germline assignment: CDR1 SGHDN and CDR2 FVKESK. The length of the CDR3 is 15 residues.

J is TRBJ1-1 and V is TRBV11-3; D is undetermined. Between the trimmed V and J ends, which lost 6 bases and 0 bases, there was a span of 8 bases. The CDR3 is made up of 13 amino acids. The germline V gene has CDR1 SGHNT and CDR2 YENEEA. CDR3 DNA: TGTGCCAGCAGTTTTCAGATGAACACTGAAGCTTTCTTT. The encoded protein is CASSFQMNTEAFF. The full variable domain, completed using reference TRBV11-3 and TRBJ1-1, is EAGVVQSPRYKIIEKKQPVAFWCNPISGHNTLYWYLQNLGQGPELLIRYENEEAVDDSQLPKDRFSAERLKGVDSTLKIQPAELGDSAVYLCASSFQMNTEAFFGQGTRLTVV.